This T cell receptor beta chain is from a study of T cell repertoires in cytomegalovirus infection. CDR3 length: 14 residues. The germline V gene has CDR1 SEHNR and CDR2 FQNEAQ (reference sequence). Trimming pared 4 bases from V and 0 bases from J, leaving 9 bases between. This clonotype occurred a few times. TCRdb re-called the reads with MiXCR, one entry per CDR3 protein. The table records approximately 180,000 distinct CDR3 sequences, approximately 17% of them present only once. This TCR came from a human donor in good health (CMV status not recorded). Some clones in this sample may be carry-over from other donors' samples. The V gene is TRBV7-9, the J gene TRBJ2-5, with D perhaps matching TRBD1 (5 bases). The sample was CD8+ T cells from PBMCs. The CDR3 DNA follows: TGTGCCAGCAGCTCGACAGCCGACCAAGAGACCCAGTACTTC. Protein product: CASSSTADQETQYF.